This T cell receptor beta chain stems from a study of blood T cell repertoires in COVID-19. Background on the study: Researchers got acute and convalescent COVID-19 samples from the United States, Italy and Spain.

Researchers sorted participants into cohorts using their self-reported clinical history. Original data processing: Quantification of nucleated cells was approximated via reference gene primer amplification. Some clones are missing from TCRdb's copy, which holds only in-frame ones; the method was immunoSEQ multiplex PCR. V, J and clone size were drawn from that table, and D and trimming were deduced from the DNA. This sample has about 240,000 clones, with around 85% found just once. The CDR3 spans 12 residues. V gave up 6 bases and J gave up 7 bases; unmatched junction bases: 0. The germline CDR1 and CDR2 sequences are SNHLY and FYNNEI.

The receptor was derived from a woman aged 40 to 50 with acute COVID-19. Sequenced: PBMCs or T cells enriched from blood (not recorded which). V is TRBV2 and J is TRBJ2-1; 10 positions match TRBD2. The CDR3 spells CASRAGGNEQFF. In nucleotides, the CDR3 is TGTGCCAGCAGAGCGGGGGGGAATGAGCAGTTCTTC.